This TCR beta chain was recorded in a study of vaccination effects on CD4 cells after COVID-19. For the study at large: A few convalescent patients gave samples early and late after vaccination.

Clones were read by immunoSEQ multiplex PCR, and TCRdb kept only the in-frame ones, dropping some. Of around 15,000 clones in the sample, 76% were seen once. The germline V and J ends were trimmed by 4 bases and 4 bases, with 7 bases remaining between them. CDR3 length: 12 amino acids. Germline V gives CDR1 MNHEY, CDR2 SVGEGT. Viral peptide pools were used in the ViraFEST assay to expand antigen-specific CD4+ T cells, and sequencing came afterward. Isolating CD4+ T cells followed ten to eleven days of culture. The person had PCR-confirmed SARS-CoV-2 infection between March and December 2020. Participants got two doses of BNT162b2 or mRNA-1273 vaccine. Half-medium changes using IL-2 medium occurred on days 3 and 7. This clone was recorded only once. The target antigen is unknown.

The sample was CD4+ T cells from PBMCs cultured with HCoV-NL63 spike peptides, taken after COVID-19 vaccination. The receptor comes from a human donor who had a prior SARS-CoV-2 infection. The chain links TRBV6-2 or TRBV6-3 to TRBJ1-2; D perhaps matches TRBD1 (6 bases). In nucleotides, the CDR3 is TGTGCCAGCAGTTCAGGGGTCTATGGCTACACCTTC. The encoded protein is CASSSGVYGYTF.